The rows below give T cell receptor beta chains drawn from one sample of a study of blood T cell repertoires in COVID-19. Method: immunoSEQ multiplex PCR; TCRdb's copy keeps in-frame clones and lacks some. Seen here are 65,000 to 80,000 clones, 86% observed once, and the top ten hold 17%. Sequencing input: peripheral blood. These receptors all stem from a man at least 80 years old in a cohort sampled during active COVID-19. Each CDR3 is given with its conserved first and last residue. Fields, in order: J gene, D gene, clone size, V gene, CDR3 DNA, CDR3 protein. A D gene is named only where the DNA matches it firmly. Some rows have no size entry. The others give once, few or many, or a class for an expanded clone.

TRBJ2-7	-	-	TRBV3-1/TRBV3-2	TGTGCCAGCAGCCAATCTTACGAGCAGTACTTC	CASSQSYEQYF
TRBJ2-1	TRBD2	-	TRBV3-1/TRBV3-2	TGTGCCAGCAGCCAACCCGTTTTAGCGGGGGAGTACAATGAGCAGTTCTTC	CASSQPVLAGEYNEQFF
TRBJ1-2	-	-	TRBV7-9	TGTGCCAGCAGCTTATCCGGGCGTGGCAGGGTAGACTATGGCTACACCTTC	CASSLSGRGRVDYGYTF
TRBJ2-7	TRBD2	-	TRBV6-1	TGTGCCAGCAGTGAAGCAGCGGGGACTGGAACCTACGAGCAGTACTTC	CASSEAAGTGTYEQYF
TRBJ1-6	-	few	TRBV2	TGTGCCGCGATGCGGGCCGAAAATTCACCCCTCCACTTT	CAAMRAENSPLHF
TRBJ1-6	TRBD1	once	TRBV11-2	TGTGCCAGCAGCTACAACAGGGGGCAGGTAGGTTCACCCCTCCACTTT	CASSYNRGQVGSPLHF
TRBJ2-6	TRBD1	-	TRBV7-2	TGTGCCAGCAGCCCTCCGACAGGGACCAGCTCTGGGGCCAACGTCCTGACTTTC	CASSPPTGTSSGANVLTF
TRBJ2-5	-	-	TRBV7-2	TGTGCCAGCAGCTTATACAGGCAAATCGCGGAGACCCAGTACTTC	CASSLYRQIAETQYF
TRBJ1-6	TRBD1	once	TRBV4-2	TGTGCCAGCAGCCAAGGACAGGGCAATAATTCACCCCTCCACTTT	CASSQGQGNNSPLHF
TRBJ2-1	-	-	TRBV5-1	TGCGCCAGCAACTACGGGATGGATGAGCAGTTCTTC	CASNYGMDEQFF
TRBJ1-5	TRBD1	-	TRBV27	TGTGCCAGCAGTTCCGACAGGGTTATCAATCAGCCCCAGCATTTT	CASSSDRVINQPQHF
TRBJ2-4	TRBD2	-	TRBV12-5	TGTGCTAGTGGTCCATGGGGCGGGGGGGACCACGCCATTCAGTACTTC	CASGPWGGGDHAIQYF
TRBJ2-5	TRBD1	-	TRBV24-1	TGTGCCACCAGTGACCAGGACAGGTTGCAGACCCAGTACTTC	CATSDQDRLQTQYF
TRBJ1-3	TRBD1	-	TRBV4-2	TGTGCCAGCAGCCAGGGGGGACAGGCCGAGCTCTCGGGAAACACCATATATTTT	CASSQGGQAELSGNTIYF
TRBJ1-4	-	-	TRBV4-1	TGCGCCAGCAGCCAAGGCCTAACTCTGTTTTTT	CASSQGLTLFF
TRBJ1-5	-	-	TRBV4-3	TGCGCCAGCAGCCAAGAGCTGCGGCAGCCCCAGCATTTT	CASSQELRQPQHF
TRBJ2-1	TRBD1	-	TRBV5-3	TGTGCCAGCCCGGACAGGGGATACAATGAGCAGTTCTTC	CASPDRGYNEQFF
TRBJ1-5	-	-	TRBV5-6	TGTGCCAGCAGCTTGTGGCAGATTAGCAATCAGCCCCAGCATTTT	CASSLWQISNQPQHF
TRBJ2-5	TRBD2	-	TRBV11-2	TGTGCCAGCAGCGCTACTAGCGGGGTGAAAGAGACCCAGTACTTC	CASSATSGVKETQYF
TRBJ2-7	-	-	TRBV27	TGTGCCAGCAGTTTTTATACCTCTCGGGGCTCCTACGAGCAGTACTTC	CASSFYTSRGSYEQYF